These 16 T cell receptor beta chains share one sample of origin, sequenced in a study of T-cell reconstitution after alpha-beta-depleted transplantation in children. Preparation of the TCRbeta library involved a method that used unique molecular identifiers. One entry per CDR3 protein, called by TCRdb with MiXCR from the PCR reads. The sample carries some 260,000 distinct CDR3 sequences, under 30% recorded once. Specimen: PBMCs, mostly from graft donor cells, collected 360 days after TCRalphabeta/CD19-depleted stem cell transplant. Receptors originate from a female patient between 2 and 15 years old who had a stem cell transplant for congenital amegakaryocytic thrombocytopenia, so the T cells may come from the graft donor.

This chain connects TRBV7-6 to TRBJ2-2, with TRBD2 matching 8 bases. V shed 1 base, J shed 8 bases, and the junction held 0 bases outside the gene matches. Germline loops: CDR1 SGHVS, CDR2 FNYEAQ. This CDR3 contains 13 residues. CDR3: CASSLGLAGELFF. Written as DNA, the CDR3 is TGTGCCAGCAGCTTAGGACTAGCGGGGGAGCTGTTTTTT.

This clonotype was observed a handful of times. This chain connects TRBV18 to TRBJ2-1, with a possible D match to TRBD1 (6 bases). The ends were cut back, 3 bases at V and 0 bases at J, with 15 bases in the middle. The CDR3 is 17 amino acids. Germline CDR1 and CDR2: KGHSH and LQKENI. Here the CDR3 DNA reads TGTGCCAGCTCACCCCCACAGGGAACCTCCTCCTACAATGAGCAGTTCTTC. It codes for CASSPPQGTSSYNEQFF.

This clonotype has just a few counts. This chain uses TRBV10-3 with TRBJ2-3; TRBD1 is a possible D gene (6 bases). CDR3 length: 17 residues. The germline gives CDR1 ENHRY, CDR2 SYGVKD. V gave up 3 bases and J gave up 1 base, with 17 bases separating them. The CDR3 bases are TGTGCCATCAGTGAACAGGGACATGTGTGGGGCACAGATACGCAGTATTTT. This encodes CAISEQGHVWGTDTQYF.

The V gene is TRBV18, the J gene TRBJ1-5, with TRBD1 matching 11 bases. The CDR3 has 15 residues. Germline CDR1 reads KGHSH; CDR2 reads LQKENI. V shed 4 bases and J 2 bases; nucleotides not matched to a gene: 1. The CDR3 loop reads CASSRGQGGNQPQHF. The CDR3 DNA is TGTGCCAGCTCACGGGGACAGGGGGGCAATCAGCCCCAGCATTTT.

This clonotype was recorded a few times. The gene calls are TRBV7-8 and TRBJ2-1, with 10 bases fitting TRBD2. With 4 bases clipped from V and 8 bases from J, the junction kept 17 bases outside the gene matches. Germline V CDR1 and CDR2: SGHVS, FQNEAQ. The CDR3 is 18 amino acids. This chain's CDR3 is CASSSPPMLAGEVDEQFF. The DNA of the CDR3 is TGTGCCAGCAGCTCCCCTCCCATGCTAGCGGGAGAGGTAGATGAGCAGTTCTTC.

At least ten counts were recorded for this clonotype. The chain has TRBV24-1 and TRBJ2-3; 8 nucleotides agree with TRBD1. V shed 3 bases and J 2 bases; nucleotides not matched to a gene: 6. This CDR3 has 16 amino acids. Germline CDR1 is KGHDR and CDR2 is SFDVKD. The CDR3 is CATSDNRDRITDTQYF. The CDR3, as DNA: TGTGCCACCAGTGATAACCGGGACAGGATCACAGATACGCAGTATTTT.

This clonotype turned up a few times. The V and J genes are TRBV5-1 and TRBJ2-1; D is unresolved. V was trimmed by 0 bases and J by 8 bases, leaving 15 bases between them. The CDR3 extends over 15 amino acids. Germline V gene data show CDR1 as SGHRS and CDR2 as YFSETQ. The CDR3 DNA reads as TGCGCCAGCAGCTTGGAAGCGTTTACATACGATGAGCAGTTCTTC. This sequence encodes CASSLEAFTYDEQFF.

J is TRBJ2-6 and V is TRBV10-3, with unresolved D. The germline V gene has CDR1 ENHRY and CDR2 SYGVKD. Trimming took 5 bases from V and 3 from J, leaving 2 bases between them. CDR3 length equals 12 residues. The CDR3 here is CAISNGANVLTF. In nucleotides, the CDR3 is TGTGCCATCAGTAATGGGGCCAACGTCCTGACTTTC.

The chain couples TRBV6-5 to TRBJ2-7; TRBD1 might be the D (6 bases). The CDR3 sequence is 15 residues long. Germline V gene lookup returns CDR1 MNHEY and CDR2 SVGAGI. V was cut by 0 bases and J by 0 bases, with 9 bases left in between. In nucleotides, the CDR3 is TGTGCCAGCAGTTACTCGTCAGGGGCCTCCTACGAGCAGTACTTC. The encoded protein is CASSYSSGASYEQYF.

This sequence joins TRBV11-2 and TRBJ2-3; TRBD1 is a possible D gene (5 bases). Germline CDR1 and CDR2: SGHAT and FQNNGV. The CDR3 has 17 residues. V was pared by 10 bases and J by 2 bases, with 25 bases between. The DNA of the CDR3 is TGTGCCACCTCCAGGGCAGGGATTAGGTGGCCCACAGATACGCAGTATTTT. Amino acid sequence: CATSRAGIRWPTDTQYF.

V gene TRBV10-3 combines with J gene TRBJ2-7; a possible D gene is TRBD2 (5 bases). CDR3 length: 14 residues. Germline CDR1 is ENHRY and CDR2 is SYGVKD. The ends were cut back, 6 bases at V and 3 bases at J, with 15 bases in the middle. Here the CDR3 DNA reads TGTGCCATCAGCGCCGCGGGTCTCGGCTACGAGCAGTACTTC. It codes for CAISAAGLGYEQYF.

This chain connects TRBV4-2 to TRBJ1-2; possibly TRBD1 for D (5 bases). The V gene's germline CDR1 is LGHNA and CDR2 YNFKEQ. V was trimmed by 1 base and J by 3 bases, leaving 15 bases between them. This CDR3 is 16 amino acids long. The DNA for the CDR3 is TGTGCCAGCAGCCAAGGGGGTCCCCGCAGGGACTATGGCTACACCTTC. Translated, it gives CASSQGGPRRDYGYTF.

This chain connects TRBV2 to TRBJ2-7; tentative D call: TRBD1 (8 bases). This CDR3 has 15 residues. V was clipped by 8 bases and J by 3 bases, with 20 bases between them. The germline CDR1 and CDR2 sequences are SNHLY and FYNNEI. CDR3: CASRLGGTGFYEQYF. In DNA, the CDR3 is TGTGCCAGCCGTTTGGGAGGGACAGGTTTCTACGAGCAGTACTTC.

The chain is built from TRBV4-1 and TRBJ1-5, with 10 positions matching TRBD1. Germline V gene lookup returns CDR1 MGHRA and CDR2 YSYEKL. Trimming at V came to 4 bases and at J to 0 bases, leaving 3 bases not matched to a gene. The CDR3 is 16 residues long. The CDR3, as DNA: TGCGCCAGCAGCCGGACAGGGGGTCATAGCAATCAGCCCCAGCATTTT. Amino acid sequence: CASSRTGGHSNQPQHF.

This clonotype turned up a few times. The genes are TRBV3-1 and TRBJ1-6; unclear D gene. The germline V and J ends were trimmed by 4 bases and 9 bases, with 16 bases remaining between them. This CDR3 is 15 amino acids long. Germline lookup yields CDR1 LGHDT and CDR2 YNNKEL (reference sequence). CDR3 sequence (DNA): TGTGCCAGCAGCCCTCGGACCGCCGGGAGTTCACCCCTCCACTTT. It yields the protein CASSPRTAGSSPLHF.

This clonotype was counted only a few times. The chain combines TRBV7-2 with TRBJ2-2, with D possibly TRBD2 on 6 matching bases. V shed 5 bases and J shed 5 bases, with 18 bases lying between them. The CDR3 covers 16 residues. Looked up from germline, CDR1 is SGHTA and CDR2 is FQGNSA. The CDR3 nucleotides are TGTGCCAGCAGCCTACTAGCCCTTAGCGGTACCGGGGAGCTGTTTTTT. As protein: CASSLLALSGTGELFF.